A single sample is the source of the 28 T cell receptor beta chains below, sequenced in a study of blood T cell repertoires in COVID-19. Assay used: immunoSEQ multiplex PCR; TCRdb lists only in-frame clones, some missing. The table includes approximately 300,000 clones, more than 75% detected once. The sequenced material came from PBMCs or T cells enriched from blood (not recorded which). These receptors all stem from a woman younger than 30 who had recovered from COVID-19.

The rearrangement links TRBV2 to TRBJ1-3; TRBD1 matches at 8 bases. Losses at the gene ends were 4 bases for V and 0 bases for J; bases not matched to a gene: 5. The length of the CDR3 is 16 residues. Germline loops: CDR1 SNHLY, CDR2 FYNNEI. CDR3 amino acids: CASSAQGVLSGNTIYF. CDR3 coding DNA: TGTGCCAGCAGTGCACAGGGGGTCCTCTCTGGAAACACCATATATTTT.

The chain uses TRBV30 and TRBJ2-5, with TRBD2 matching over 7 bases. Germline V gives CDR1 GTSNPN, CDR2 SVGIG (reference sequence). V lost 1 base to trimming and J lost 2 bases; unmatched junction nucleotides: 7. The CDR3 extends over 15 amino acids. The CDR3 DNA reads TGTGCCTGGAGTGCCCCCGGGGGGTCTCAAGAGACCCAGTACTTC. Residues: CAWSAPGGSQETQYF. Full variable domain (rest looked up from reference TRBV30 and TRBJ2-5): SQTIHQWPATLVQPVGSPLSLECTVEGTSNPNLYWYRQAAGRGLQLLFYSVGIGQISSEVPQNLSASRPQDRQFILSSKKLLLSDSGFYLCAWSAPGGSQETQYFGPGTRLLVL.

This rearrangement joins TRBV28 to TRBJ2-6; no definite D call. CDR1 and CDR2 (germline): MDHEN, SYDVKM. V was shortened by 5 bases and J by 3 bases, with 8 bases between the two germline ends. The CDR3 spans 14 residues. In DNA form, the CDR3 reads TGTGCCAGCAGTGGGCTCGGTGGGGCCAACGTCCTGACTTTC. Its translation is CASSGLGGANVLTF.

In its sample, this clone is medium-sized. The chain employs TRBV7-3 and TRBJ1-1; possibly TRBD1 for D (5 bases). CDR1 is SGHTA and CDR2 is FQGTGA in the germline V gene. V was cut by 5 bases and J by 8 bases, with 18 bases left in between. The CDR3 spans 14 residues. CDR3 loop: CASSPHQGAREAFF. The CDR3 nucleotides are TGTGCCAGCAGCCCACACCAGGGCGCCCGAGAAGCTTTCTTT.

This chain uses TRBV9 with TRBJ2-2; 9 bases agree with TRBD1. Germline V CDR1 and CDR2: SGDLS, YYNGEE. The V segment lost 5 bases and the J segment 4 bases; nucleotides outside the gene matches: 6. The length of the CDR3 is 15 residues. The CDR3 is CASREGTGTTGELFF. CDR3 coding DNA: TGTGCCAGCAGAGAGGGGACAGGGACCACCGGGGAGCTGTTTTTT.

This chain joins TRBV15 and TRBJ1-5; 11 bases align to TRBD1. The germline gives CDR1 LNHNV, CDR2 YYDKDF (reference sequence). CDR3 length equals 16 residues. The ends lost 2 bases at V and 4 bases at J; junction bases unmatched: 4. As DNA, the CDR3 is TGTGCCACCAGCAGACAAGGACAGGGGGCTAATCAGCCCCAGCATTTT. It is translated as CATSRQGQGANQPQHF. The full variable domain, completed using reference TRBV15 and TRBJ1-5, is DAMVIQNPRYQVTQFGKPVTLSCSQTLNHNVMYWYQQKSSQAPKLLFHYYDKDFNNEADTPDNFQSRRPNTSFCFLDIRSPGLGDTAMYLCATSRQGQGANQPQHFGDGTRLSIL.

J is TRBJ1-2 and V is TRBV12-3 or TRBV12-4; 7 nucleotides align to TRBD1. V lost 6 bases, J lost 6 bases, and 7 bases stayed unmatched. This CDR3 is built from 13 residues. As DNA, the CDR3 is TGTGCCAGCAGACCCGACAGGGCCCATGGCTACACCTTC. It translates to CASRPDRAHGYTF.

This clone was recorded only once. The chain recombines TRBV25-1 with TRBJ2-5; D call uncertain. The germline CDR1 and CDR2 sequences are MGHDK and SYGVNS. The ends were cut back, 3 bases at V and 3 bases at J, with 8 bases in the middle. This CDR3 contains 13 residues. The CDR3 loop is CASSEFSKETQYF. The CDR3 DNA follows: TGTGCCAGCAGTGAGTTCAGTAAAGAGACCCAGTACTTC.

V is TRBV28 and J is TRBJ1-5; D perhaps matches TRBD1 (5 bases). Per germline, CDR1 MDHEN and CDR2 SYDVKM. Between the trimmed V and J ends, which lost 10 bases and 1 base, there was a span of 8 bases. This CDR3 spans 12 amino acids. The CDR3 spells CATRGSNQPQHF. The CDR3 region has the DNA TGTGCCACCCGGGGGAGCAATCAGCCCCAGCATTTT. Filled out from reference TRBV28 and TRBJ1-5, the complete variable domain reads DVKVTQSSRYLVKRTGEKVFLECVQDMDHENMFWYRQDPGLGLRLIYFSYDVKMKEKGDIPEGYSVSREKKERFSLILESASTNQTSMYLCATRGSNQPQHFGDGTRLSIL.

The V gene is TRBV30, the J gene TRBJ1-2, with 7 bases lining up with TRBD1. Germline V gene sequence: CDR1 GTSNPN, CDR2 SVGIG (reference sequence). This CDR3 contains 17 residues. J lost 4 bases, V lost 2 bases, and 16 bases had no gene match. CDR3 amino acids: CAWSRTGDLPGSYGYTF. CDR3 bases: TGTGCCTGGAGTCGCACAGGGGACCTACCTGGTAGCTATGGCTACACCTTC.

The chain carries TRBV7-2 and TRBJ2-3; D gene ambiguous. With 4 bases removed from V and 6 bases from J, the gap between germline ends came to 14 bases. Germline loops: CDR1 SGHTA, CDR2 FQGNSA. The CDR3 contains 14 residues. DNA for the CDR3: TGTGCCAGCAGCTCAGGCCCTCTGCAGGATACGCAGTATTTT. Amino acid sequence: CASSSGPLQDTQYF.

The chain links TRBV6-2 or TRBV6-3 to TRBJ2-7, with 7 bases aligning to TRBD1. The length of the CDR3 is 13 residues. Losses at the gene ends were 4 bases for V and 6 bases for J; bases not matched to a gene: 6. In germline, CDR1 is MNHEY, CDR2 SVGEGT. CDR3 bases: TGTGCCAGCAGTTCCGGGACAGTTAGCGAGCAGTACTTC. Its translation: CASSSGTVSEQYF.

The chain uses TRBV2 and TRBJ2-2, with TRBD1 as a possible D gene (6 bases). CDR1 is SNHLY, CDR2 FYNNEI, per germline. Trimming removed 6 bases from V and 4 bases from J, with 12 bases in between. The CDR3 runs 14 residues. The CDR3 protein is CASRKGDSTGELFF. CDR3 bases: TGTGCCAGCAGGAAGGGGGATTCCACCGGGGAGCTGTTTTTT.

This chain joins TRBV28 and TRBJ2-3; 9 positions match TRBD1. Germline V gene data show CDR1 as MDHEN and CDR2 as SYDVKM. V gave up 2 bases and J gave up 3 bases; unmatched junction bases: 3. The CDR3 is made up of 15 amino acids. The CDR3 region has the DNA TGTGCCAGCAGTTTAATACAGGGGGCAACAGATACGCAGTATTTT. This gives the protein CASSLIQGATDTQYF.

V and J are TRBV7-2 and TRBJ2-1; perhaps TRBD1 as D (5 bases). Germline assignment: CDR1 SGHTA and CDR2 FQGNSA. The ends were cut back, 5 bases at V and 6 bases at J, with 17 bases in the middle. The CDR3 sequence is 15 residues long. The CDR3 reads CASSRVLMGLNEQFF. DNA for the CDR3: TGTGCCAGCAGCAGGGTCTTGATGGGGCTCAATGAGCAGTTCTTC.

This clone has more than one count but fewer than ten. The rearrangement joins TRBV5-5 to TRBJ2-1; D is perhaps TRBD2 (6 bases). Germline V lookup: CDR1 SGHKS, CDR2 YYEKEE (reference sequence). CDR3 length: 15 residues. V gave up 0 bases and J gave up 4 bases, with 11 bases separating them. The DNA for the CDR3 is TGTGCCAGCAGCTTGGCCGGGACTCTTTACAATGAGCAGTTCTTC. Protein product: CASSLAGTLYNEQFF.

CDR3 sequence: CASSQDRGGTEAFF. CDR3 sequence (DNA): TGTGCCAGCAGCCAGGACAGGGGAGGCACTGAAGCTTTCTTT. The chain uses TRBV3-1 (or the pseudogene TRBV3-2) and TRBJ1-1; TRBD1 matches 9 bases. The V segment lost 3 bases and the J segment 4 bases; nucleotides outside the gene matches: 3. Germline V gene lookup returns CDR1 LGHDT and CDR2 YNNKEL (reference sequence). CDR3 length equals 14 residues.

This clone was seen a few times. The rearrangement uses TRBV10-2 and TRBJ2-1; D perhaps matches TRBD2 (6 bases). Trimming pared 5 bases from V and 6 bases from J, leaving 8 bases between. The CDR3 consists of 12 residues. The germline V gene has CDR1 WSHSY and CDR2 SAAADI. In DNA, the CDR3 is TGCGCCAGCAGTTTCGGGGGCAATGAGCAGTTCTTC. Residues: CASSFGGNEQFF.

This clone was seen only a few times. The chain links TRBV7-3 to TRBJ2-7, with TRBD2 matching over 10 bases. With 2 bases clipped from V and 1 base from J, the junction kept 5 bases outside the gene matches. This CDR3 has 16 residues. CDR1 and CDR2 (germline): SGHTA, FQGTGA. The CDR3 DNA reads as TGTGCCAGCAGCTTATATAGCGGGGGGTTTTCCTACGAGCAGTACTTC. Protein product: CASSLYSGGFSYEQYF.

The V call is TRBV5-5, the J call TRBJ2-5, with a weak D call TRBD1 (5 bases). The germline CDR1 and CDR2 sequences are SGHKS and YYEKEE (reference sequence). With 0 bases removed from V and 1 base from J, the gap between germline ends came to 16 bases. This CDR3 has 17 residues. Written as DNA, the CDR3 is TGTGCCAGCAGCTTGGCCTTCACAGGTAGTTTCCAAGAGACCCAGTACTTC. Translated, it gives CASSLAFTGSFQETQYF.

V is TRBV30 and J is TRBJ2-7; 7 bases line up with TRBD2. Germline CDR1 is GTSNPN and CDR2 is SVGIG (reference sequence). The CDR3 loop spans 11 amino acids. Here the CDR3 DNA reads TGTGGGGGAGGGCTGGTCTACGAGCAGTACTTC. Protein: CGGGLVYEQYF. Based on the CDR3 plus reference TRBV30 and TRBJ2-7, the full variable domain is SQTIHQWPATLVQPVGSPLSLECTVEGTSNPNLYWYRQAAGRGLQLLFYSVGIGQISSEVPQNLSASRPQDRQFILSSKKLLLSDSGFYLCGGGLVYEQYFGPGTRLTVT.

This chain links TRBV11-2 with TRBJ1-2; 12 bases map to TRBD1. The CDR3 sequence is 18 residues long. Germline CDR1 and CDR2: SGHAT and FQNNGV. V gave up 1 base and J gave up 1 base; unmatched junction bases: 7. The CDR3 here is CASSLGLWDRGLNYGYTF. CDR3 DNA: TGTGCCAGCAGCTTAGGTCTATGGGACAGGGGGCTTAACTATGGCTACACCTTC. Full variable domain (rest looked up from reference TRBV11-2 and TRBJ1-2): EAGVAQSPRYKIIEKRQSVAFWCNPISGHATLYWYQQILGQGPKLLIQFQNNGVVDDSQLPKDRFSAERLKGVDSTLKIQPAKLEDSAVYLCASSLGLWDRGLNYGYTFGSGTRLTVV.

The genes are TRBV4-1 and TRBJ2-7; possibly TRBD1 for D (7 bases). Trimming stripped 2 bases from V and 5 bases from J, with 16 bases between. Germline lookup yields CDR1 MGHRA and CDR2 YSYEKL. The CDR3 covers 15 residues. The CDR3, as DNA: TGCGCCAGCAGCCAACCCGGGGGACAGTCCCACGAGCAGTACTTC. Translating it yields CASSQPGGQSHEQYF.

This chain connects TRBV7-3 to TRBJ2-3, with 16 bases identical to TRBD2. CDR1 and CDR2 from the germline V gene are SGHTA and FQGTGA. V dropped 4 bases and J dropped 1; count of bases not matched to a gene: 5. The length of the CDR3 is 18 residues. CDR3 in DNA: TGTGCCAGCAGCTCGGGACTAGCGGGGGGGCCGGGCACAGATACGCAGTATTTT. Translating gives CASSSGLAGGPGTDTQYF.

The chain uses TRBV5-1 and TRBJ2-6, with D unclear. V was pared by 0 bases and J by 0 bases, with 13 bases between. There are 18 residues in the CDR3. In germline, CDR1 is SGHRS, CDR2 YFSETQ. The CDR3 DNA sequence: TGCGCCAGCAGCTTGGTCCGTCAACTAACCTCTGGGGCCAACGTCCTGACTTTC. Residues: CASSLVRQLTSGANVLTF.

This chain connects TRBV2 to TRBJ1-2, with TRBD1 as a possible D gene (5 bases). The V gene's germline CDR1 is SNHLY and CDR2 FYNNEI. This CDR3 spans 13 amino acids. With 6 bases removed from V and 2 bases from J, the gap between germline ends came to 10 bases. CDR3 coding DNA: TGTGCCAGCAGGCTGGGACTGAACTATGGCTACACCTTC. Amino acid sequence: CASRLGLNYGYTF.

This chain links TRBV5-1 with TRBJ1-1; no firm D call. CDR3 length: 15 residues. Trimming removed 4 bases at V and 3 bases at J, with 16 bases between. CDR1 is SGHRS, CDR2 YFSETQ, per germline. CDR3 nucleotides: TGCGCCAGCAGCAAGGGCGGGGTGAGCTACACTGAAGCTTTCTTT. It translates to CASSKGGVSYTEAFF.

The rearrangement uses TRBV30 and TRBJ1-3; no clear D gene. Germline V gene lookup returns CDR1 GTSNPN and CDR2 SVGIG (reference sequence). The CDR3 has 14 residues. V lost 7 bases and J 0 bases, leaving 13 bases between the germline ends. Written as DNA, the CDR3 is TGTGCCTCCCGGCGGTTGAGCTCTGGAAACACCATATATTTT. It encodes CASRRLSSGNTIYF.